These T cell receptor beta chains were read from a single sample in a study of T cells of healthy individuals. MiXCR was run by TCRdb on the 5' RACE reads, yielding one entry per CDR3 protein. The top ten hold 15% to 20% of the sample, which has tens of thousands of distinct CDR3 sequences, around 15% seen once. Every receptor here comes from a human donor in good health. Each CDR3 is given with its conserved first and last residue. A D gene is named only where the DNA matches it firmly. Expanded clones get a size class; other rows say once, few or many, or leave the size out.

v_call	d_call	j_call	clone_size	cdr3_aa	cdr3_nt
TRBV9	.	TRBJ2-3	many	CASSVLHSTDTQYF	TGTGCCAGCAGCGTTCTACACAGCACAGATACGCAGTATTTT
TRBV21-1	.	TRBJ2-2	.	CASPNSGEQGARTDTGELFF	TGTGCCAGCCCGAACTCAGGGGAGCAGGGGGCCCGAACCGACACCGGGGAGCTGTTTTTT
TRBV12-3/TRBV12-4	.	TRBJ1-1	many	CASSGEGTEAFF	TGTGCCAGCTCGGGAGAGGGCACTGAAGCTTTCTTT
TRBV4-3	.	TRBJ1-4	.	CASSLRPRGTNEKLFF	TGCGCCAGCAGCCTACGACCCAGGGGAACTAATGAAAAACTGTTTTTT
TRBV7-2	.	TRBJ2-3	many	CASSSDRGGGTQSDTQYF	TGTGCCAGCAGCTCCGACAGGGGAGGGGGGACTCAATCAGATACGCAGTATTTT
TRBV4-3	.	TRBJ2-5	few	CASSQDGTDSSTQYF	TGCGCCAGCAGCCAAGATGGGACGGACAGTAGCACCCAGTACTTC
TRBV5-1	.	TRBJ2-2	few	CASSSGGANGELFF	TGCGCCAGCAGCTCTGGAGGGGCTAACGGGGAGCTGTTTTTT
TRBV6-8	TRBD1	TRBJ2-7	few	CASRKTGAHSYEQYF	TGTGCCAGCAGAAAGACAGGGGCCCACTCCTACGAGCAGTACTTC
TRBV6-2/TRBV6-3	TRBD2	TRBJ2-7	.	CASRETSGGSREQYF	TGTGCCAGCAGGGAGACTAGCGGTGGATCTAGGGAGCAGTACTTC
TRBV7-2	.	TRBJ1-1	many	CASSSSGQPNTEAFF	TGTGCCAGCAGCTCAAGTGGACAGCCGAACACTGAAGCTTTCTTT
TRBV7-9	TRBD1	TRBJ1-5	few	CASSPGAGTAQPQHF	TGTGCCAGCAGCCCTGGGGCCGGGACAGCTCAGCCCCAGCATTTT
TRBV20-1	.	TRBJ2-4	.	CSASEGPLNIQYF	TGCAGTGCTAGTGAGGGCCCTTTAAACATTCAGTACTTC
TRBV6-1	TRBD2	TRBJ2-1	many	CASSERLAEIYNEQFF	TGTGCCAGCAGTGAGAGACTAGCGGAGATCTACAATGAGCAGTTCTTC
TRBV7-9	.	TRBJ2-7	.	CASSPGLFGEQYF	TGTGCCAGCAGCCCGGGACTCTTTGGAGAGCAGTACTTC
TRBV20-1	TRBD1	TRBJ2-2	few	CSARDLDRGGTGELFF	TGCAGTGCTAGAGATCTCGACAGGGGCGGCACCGGGGAGCTGTTTTTT
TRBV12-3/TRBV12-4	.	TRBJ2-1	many	CASSFRNEQFF	TGTGCCAGCAGTTTCCGGAATGAGCAGTTCTTC
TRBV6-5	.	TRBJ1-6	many	CASREQGPYNSPLHF	TGTGCCAGCAGGGAACAGGGCCCCTATAATTCACCCCTCCACTTT
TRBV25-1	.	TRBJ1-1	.	CASSSVGSTEAFF	TGTGCCAGCAGTTCGGTTGGAAGCACTGAAGCTTTCTTT
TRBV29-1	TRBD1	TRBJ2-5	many	CSVAKQGGPETQYF	TGCAGCGTTGCCAAACAGGGGGGCCCAGAGACCCAGTACTTC
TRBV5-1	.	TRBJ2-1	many	CASSLVGSAYNEQFF	TGCGCCAGCAGCTTGGTCGGGAGTGCCTACAATGAGCAGTTCTTC
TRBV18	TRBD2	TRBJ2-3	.	CASSPLAGGTDTQYF	TGTGCCAGCTCACCACTAGCGGGGGGCACAGATACGCAGTATTTT
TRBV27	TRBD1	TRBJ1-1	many	CASSSRGDSIMNTEAFF	TGTGCCAGCAGTTCCCGGGGGGACAGCATCATGAACACTGAAGCTTTCTTT
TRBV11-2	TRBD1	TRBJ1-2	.	CASSLDPGTGDYYGYTF	TGTGCCAGCAGCTTAGATCCTGGGACAGGGGATTACTATGGCTACACCTTC
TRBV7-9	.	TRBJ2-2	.	CASSFYREPGGELFF	TGTGCCAGCAGCTTCTACCGGGAGCCGGGCGGGGAGCTGTTTTTT
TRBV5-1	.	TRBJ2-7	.	CASSLLRHEYF	TGCGCCAGCAGCTTGTTACGGCATGAGTACTTC
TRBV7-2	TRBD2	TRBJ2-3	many	CASSRLAGAADTQYF	TGTGCCAGCAGCCGACTAGCGGGAGCGGCAGATACGCAGTATTTT
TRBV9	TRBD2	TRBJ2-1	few	CASSASGGSYNEQFF	TGTGCCAGCAGCGCTAGCGGGGGCTCCTACAATGAGCAGTTCTTC
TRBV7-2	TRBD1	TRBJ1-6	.	CASSLATGANSPLHF	TGTGCCAGCAGCTTAGCAACAGGGGCTAATTCACCCCTCCACTTT
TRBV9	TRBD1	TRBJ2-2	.	CASSAQGAGSTGELFF	TGTGCCAGCAGCGCCCAGGGGGCGGGAAGCACCGGGGAGCTGTTTTTT
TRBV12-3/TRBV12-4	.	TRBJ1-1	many	CASSLSTEAFF	TGTGCCAGCAGTTTATCAACTGAAGCTTTCTTT
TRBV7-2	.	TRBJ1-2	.	CASSLEYPNYGYTF	TGTGCCAGCAGCTTAGAGTACCCTAACTATGGCTACACCTTC
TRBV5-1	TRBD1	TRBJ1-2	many	CASSVGQLDGYTF	TGCGCCAGCAGCGTGGGACAGTTGGATGGCTACACCTTC
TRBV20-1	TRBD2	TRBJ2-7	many	CSTGRAEGEQYF	TGCAGTACCGGGAGGGCTGAGGGCGAGCAGTACTTC
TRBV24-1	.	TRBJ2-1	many	CATSDLGPSEQFF	TGTGCCACCAGTGATTTGGGGCCCTCGGAGCAGTTCTTC
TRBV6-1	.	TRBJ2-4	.	CASSEYGSDRAKNIQYF	TGTGCCAGCAGTGAATATGGATCGGACAGAGCCAAAAACATTCAGTACTTC
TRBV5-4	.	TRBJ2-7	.	CASSLGPHSILTLDSYEQYF	TGTGCCAGCAGCTTGGGACCGCACAGCATTCTAACCCTGGACTCCTACGAGCAGTACTTC
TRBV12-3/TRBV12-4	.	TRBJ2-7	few	CASSLAQRQQYEQYF	TGTGCCAGCAGTTTAGCGCAAAGGCAGCAATACGAGCAGTACTTC
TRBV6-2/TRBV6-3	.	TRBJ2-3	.	CASSYRADTQYF	TGTGCCAGCAGTTACAGGGCGGATACGCAGTATTTT
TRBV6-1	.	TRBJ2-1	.	CASSEQLGSYNEQFF	TGTGCCAGCAGTGAACAACTGGGCTCCTACAATGAGCAGTTCTTC
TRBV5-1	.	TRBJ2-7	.	CASKDKPGYEQYF	TGCGCCAGCAAGGACAAGCCCGGCTACGAGCAGTACTTC